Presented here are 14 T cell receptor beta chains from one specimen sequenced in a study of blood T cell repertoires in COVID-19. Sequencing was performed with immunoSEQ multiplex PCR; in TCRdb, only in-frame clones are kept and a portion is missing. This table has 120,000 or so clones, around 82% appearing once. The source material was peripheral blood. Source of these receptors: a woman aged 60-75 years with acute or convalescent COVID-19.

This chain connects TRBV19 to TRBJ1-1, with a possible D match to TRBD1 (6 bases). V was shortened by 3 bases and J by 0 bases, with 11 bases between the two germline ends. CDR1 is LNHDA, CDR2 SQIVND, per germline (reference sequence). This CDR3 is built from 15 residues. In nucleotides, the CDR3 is TGTGCCAGTAGTATGGGGCAGGGGATGAACACTGAAGCTTTCTTT. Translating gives CASSMGQGMNTEAFF.

CDR3 nucleotide sequence: TGTGCCAGCAGTTTTCAGGGACTAGCGGGGTTCGGTACGCAGTATTTT. Its protein product is CASSFQGLAGFGTQYF. The chain employs TRBV28 and TRBJ2-3, with 13 nucleotides matching TRBD2. The V and J ends lost 3 bases and 8 bases, in that order; junction bases with no gene match: 8. Germline assignment: CDR1 MDHEN and CDR2 SYDVKM. This CDR3 comprises 16 residues. Using reference TRBV28 and TRBJ2-3 for the parts outside the CDR3, the full variable domain is DVKVTQSSRYLVKRTGEKVFLECVQDMDHENMFWYRQDPGLGLRLIYFSYDVKMKEKGDIPEGYSVSREKKERFSLILESASTNQTSMYLCASSFQGLAGFGTQYFGPGTRLTVL.

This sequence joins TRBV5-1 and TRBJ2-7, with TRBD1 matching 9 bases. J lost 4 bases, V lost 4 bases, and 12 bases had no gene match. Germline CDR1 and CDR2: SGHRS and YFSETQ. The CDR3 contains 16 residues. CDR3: CASSTGDRGRSYEQYF. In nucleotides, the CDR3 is TGCGCCAGCAGCACGGGAGACAGGGGGAGATCGTACGAGCAGTACTTC.

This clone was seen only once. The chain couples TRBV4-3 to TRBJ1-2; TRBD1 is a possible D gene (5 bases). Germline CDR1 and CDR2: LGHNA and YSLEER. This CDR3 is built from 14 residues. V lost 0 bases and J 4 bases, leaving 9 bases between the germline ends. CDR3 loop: CASSQEGGGYGYTF. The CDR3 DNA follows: TGCGCCAGCAGCCAAGAGGGGGGGGGCTATGGCTACACCTTC.

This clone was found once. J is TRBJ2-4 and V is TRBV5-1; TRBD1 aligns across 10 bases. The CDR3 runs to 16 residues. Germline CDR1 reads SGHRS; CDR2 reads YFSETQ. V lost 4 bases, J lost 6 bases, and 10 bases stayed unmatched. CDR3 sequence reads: CASSLDGQGEGNIQYF. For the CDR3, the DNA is TGCGCCAGCAGCCTGGATGGACAGGGGGAAGGAAACATTCAGTACTTC.

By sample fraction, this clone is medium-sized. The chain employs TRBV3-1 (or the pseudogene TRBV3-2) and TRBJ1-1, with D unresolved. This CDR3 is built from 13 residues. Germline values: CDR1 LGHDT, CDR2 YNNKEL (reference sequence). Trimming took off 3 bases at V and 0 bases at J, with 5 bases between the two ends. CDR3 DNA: TGTGCCAGCAGCCAGTCCTTGAACACTGAAGCTTTCTTT. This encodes CASSQSLNTEAFF.

CDR3 in amino acids: CASSNDRYNQPQHF. DNA for the CDR3: TGTGCCAGCAGCAACGACAGGTACAATCAGCCCCAGCATTTT. The chain carries TRBV3-1 (or the pseudogene TRBV3-2) and TRBJ1-5; TRBD1 might be the D (6 bases). The CDR3 runs 14 residues. Germline-derived CDR1 and CDR2 are LGHDT and YNNKEL (reference sequence). The germline V and J ends were trimmed by 5 bases and 3 bases, with 11 bases remaining between them.

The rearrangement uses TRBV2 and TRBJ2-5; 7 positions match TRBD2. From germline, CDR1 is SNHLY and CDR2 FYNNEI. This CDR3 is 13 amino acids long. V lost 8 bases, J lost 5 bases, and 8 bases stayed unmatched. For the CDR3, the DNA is TGTGCCAGCCATGGCGGGGGAGGGGAGACCCAGTACTTC. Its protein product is CASHGGGGETQYF.

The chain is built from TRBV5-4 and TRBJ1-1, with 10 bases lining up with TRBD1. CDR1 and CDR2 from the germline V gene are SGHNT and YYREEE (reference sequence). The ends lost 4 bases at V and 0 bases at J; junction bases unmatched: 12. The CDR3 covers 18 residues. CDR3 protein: CASSKLTGGLAVNTEAFF. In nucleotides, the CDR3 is TGTGCCAGCAGCAAATTGACAGGGGGCCTGGCGGTGAACACTGAAGCTTTCTTT.

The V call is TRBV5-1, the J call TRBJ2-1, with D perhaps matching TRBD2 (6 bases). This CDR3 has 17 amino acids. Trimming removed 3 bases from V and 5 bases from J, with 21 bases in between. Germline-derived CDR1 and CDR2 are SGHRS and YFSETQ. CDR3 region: CASSWRAAPTEHNEQFF. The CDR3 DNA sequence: TGCGCCAGCAGCTGGAGGGCAGCCCCAACCGAGCACAATGAGCAGTTCTTC.

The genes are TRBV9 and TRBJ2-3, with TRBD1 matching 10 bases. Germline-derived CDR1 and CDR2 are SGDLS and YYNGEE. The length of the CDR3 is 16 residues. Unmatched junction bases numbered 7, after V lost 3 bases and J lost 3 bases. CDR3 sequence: CASSAHLGQGTDTQYF. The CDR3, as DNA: TGTGCCAGCAGCGCTCACCTGGGACAGGGGACAGATACGCAGTATTTT.

CDR3 sequence: CASSLDRGRGEKLFF. CDR3 coding DNA: TGTGCCAGCAGCTTAGACAGGGGGCGTGGTGAAAAACTGTTTTTT. The chain is built from TRBV7-2 and TRBJ1-4; the match to TRBD1 covers 9 bases. The CDR3 has 15 residues. V gave up 1 base and J gave up 7 bases; unmatched junction bases: 4. Germline V gene sequence: CDR1 SGHTA, CDR2 FQGNSA.

Here the CDR3 DNA reads TGTGCCAGCAGCTCCGGGGCTAATGAAAAACTGTTTTTT. It specifies CASSSGANEKLFF. The gene calls are TRBV5-6 and TRBJ1-4, with D unresolved. Trimming removed 3 bases at V and 3 bases at J, with 6 bases between. The CDR3 runs to 13 residues. The germline gives CDR1 SGHDT, CDR2 YYEEEE.

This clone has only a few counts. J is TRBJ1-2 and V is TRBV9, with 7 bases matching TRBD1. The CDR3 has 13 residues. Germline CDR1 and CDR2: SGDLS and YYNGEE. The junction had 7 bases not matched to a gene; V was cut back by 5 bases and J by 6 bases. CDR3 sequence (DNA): TGTGCCAGCAGTGATGGACAGGTTGATGGCTACACCTTC. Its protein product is CASSDGQVDGYTF.